This T cell receptor beta chain was profiled in a study of shared clonotypes between healthy human individuals. Study at large: The donors, two women and three men, were aged 18 to 49.

Findings of the study overall: As a rule, naive subsets had a larger estimated richness than memory subsets. Sampling used blood alone; tissue repertoires probably differ.

Per the original methods: ImmunoSEQ output held junction-only sequences without quality scores, so filtering differed. Measured with immunoSEQ multiplex PCR; TCRdb has only the in-frame clones, and not every one. That table is the source of V, J and clone size, and D and trimming were worked out from the DNA. The table lists about 2.3 million clones, 92% of them singletons. Losses at the gene ends were 11 bases for V and 2 bases for J; bases not matched to a gene: 5. Germline V CDR1 and CDR2: SNHLY, FYNNEI. This CDR3 contains 12 residues. Regarding this clone: Its specificity is unknown.

Sequenced material: naive CD4+ T cells from PBMCs. Sample subset: CD45RA+ positively selected. The source is a man younger than 35 in good health. Some clones in this sample may be carry-over from other donors' samples. The chain links TRBV2 to TRBJ2-7; TRBD1 matches at 8 bases. In DNA form, the CDR3 reads TGTGCCTCCCAGACAGGGGCCTACGAGCAGTACTTC. The encoded protein is CASQTGAYEQYF.